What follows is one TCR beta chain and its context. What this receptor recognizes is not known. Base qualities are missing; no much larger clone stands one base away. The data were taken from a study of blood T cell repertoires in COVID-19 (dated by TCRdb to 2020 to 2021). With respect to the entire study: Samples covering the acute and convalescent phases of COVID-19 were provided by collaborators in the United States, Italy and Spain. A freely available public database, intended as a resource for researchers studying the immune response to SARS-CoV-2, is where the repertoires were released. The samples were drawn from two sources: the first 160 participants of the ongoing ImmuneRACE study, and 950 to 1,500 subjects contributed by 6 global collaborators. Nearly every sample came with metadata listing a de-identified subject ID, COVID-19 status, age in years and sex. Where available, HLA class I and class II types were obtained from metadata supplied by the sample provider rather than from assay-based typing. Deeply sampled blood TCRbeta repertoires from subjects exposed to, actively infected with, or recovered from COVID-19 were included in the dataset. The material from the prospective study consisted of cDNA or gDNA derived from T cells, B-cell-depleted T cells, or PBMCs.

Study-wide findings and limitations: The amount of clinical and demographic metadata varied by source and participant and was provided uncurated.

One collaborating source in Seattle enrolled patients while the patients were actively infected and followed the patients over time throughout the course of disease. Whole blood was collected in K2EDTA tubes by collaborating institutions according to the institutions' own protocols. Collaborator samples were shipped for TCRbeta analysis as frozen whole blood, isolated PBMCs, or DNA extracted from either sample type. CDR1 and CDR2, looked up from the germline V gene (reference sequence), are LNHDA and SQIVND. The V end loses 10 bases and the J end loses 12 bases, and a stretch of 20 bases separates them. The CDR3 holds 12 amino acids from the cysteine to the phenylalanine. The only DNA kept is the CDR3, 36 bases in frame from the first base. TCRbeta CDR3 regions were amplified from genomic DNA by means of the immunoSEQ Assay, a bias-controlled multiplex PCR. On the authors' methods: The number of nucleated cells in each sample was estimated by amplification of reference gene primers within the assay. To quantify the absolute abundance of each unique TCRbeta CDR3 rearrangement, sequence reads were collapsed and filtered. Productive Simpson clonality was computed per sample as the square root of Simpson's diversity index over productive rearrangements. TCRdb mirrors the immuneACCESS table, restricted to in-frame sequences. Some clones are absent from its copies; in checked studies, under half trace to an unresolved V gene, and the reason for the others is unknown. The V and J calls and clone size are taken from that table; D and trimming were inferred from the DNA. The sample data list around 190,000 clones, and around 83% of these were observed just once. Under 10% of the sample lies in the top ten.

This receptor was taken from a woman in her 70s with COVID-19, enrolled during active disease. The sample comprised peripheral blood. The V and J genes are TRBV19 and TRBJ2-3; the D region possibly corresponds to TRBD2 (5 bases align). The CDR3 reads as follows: CATSQRTPIQYF. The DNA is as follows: TGTGCCACCTCCCAAAGGACTCCGATCCAGTATTTT. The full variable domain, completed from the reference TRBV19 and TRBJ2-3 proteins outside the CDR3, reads DGGITQSPKYLFRKEGQNVTLSCEQNLNHDAMYWYRQDPGQGLRLIYYSQIVNDFQKGDIAEGYSVSREKKESFPLTVTSAQKNPTAFYLCATSQRTPIQYFGPGTRLTVL.